Listed below are T cell receptor beta chains from one sample, sequenced in a study of cytotoxic CD8 clonotypes in ibrutinib-treated CLL. Here immunoSEQ multiplex PCR was the method, and the copy in TCRdb shows in-frame clones only, minus some. The table lists 50,000 to 65,000 clones, roughly 50% of them singletons. Sample: PBMCs, taken after 12 months of ibrutinib treatment. The receptor set was obtained from a human donor with chronic lymphocytic leukemia. CDR3s leave out the opening cysteine and the closing phenylalanine or tryptophan.

ASSWGPDRATIEQF TRBV5-1
ASSSGTLQETQY TRBV28
ASSSKETQY TRBV21-1
ASSPSGQGRYEQY TRBV18
ASSGQTGPNEKLF TRBV5-4
ASSPEGNTYEQY TRBV18
ASSRLAGGPDTQY TRBV6-6
ASSFDRMATDTQY TRBV5-1
SVRGGMGDIQY TRBV29-1
ASSHSGDQETQY TRBV18
ASSLRVDHWAF TRBV28
ASSLGQGWAGELF TRBV5-5
ASSRRNWNTEAF TRBV6-5
ASSDQIGTGGLYGYT TRBV7-6
ASKGYRDYLREQF TRBV6-5
ASSQGTSWEQY TRBV4-2